The sequence of this T cell receptor (beta chain) was determined in a study of T cell repertoires in cytomegalovirus infection. The CDR3 spans 15 residues. Trimming removed 4 bases from V and 1 base from J, with 15 bases in between. Germline lookup yields CDR1 SGHKS and CDR2 YYEKEE (reference sequence). As for this clonotype: Its target is unknown.

Each CDR3 protein gets one entry after TCRdb re-called the reads with MiXCR. Here the sample spans 700,000 to 850,000 distinct CDR3 sequences, approximately 29% being singletons. This chain uses TRBV5-5 with TRBJ2-7; TRBD2 might be the D (6 bases). The TCR sequence derives from a human donor in good health (CMV status not recorded). Some clones in this sample may be carry-over from other donors' samples. Sequencing used cultured CD8+ T cells from PBMCs, obtained from culture after CMV antigen stimulation. The DNA of the CDR3 is TGTGCCAGCAGCCAAGCCGGGACTCCTTCCTACGAGCAGTACGTC. Its translation is CASSQAGTPSYEQYV.